This entry lists 26 T cell receptor beta chains sequenced from one sample in a study of T cell repertoires in cytomegalovirus infection. TCRdb passed the reads through MiXCR, listing each CDR3 protein once. The sample includes a few hundred thousand distinct CDR3 sequences, more than 20% of them seen just once. The source material was PBMCs. The receptor set was obtained from a human donor in good health (CMV status not recorded). Some clones in this sample may be carry-over from other donors' samples.

This clonotype appeared a few times. V usage is TRBV29-1 and J usage is TRBJ2-7, with D possibly TRBD1 on 6 matching bases. The germline gives CDR1 SQVTM, CDR2 ANQGSEA. V was cut by 4 bases and J by 3 bases, with 16 bases left in between. The CDR3 has 14 residues. The CDR3 region is CSVGPTGTRYEQYF. The DNA for the CDR3 is TGCAGCGTTGGGCCCACCGGGACACGCTACGAGCAGTACTTC.

This clonotype turned up a few times. This chain joins TRBV6-6 and TRBJ2-7; TRBD2 aligns across 7 bases. The CDR3 is 15 amino acids. CDR1 is MNHNY, CDR2 SVGAGI, per germline (reference sequence). V trimming: 7 bases; J trimming: 0 bases; junction bases outside the gene matches: 9. This chain's CDR3 is CASMIGGYTSYEQYF. CDR3 in DNA: TGTGCCAGCATGATCGGGGGGTATACCTCCTACGAGCAGTACTTC.

The chain has TRBV29-1 and TRBJ1-2; 7 nucleotides agree with TRBD1. CDR1 SQVTM and CDR2 ANQGSEA come from the germline V gene. This CDR3 is built from 16 residues. After removal of 7 bases from V and 0 bases from J, the junction contained 14 bases not matched to a gene. In DNA, the CDR3 is TGCAGCGCCCTCCGGGACAGCTTCTCGGCTAACTATGGCTACACCTTC. This gives the protein CSALRDSFSANYGYTF.

V and J are TRBV6-1 and TRBJ2-7; 15 bases align to TRBD2. There are 18 residues in the CDR3. After removal of 5 bases from V and 2 bases from J, the junction contained 10 bases not matched to a gene. CDR1 MNHNS and CDR2 SASEGT come from the germline V gene. CDR3 DNA: TGTGCCAGCAGTCCGGGACTAGCGGGAGGTCAGGGGGCCTACGAGCAGTACGTC. Residues: CASSPGLAGGQGAYEQYV.

V gene TRBV12-3 or TRBV12-4 combines with J gene TRBJ1-2; D remains unclear. This CDR3 is built from 13 residues. The ends were cut back, 6 bases at V and 0 bases at J, with 8 bases in the middle. The CDR3 bases are TGTGCCAGCAGATCGGTACCTAACTATGGCTACACCTTC. Encoded protein: CASRSVPNYGYTF.

This clonotype was counted ten times or more. The chain combines TRBV25-1 with TRBJ1-5; 9 nucleotides line up with TRBD1. The CDR3 is made up of 14 amino acids. Germline V gene sequence: CDR1 MGHDK, CDR2 SYGVNS. V was clipped by 6 bases and J by 6 bases; unmatched bases: 6. The CDR3 sequence is CASRGTGNIQPQHF. The CDR3 nucleotides are TGTGCCAGCAGGGGGACAGGGAATATTCAGCCCCAGCATTTT.

This chain connects TRBV7-2 to TRBJ2-1, with 9 positions matching TRBD2. The length of the CDR3 is 15 residues. Germline lookup yields CDR1 SGHTA and CDR2 FQGNSA. V was clipped by 5 bases and J by 9 bases; unmatched bases: 11. The CDR3: CASSIVSGSTGEQFF. CDR3 DNA: TGTGCCAGCAGCATTGTTAGCGGGAGTACCGGTGAGCAGTTCTTC.

This clonotype has a handful of counts. The chain joins TRBV19 to TRBJ1-2; TRBD1 agrees at 7 bases. The V segment lost 4 bases and the J segment 8 bases; nucleotides outside the gene matches: 4. The CDR3 spans 12 residues. Germline V gene lookup returns CDR1 LNHDA and CDR2 SQIVND (reference sequence). The CDR3 DNA reads TGTGCCAGTAGTAGGTGGGACAGCGGCTACACCTTC. Its protein product is CASSRWDSGYTF.

Many counts were recorded for this clonotype. The V gene is TRBV7-2, the J gene TRBJ2-5; possibly TRBD1 or TRBD2 for D (5 bases each). Germline V lookup: CDR1 SGHTA, CDR2 FQGNSA. V lost 5 bases and J 5 bases, leaving 12 bases between the germline ends. The length of the CDR3 is 13 residues. The CDR3 DNA is TGTGCCAGCAGCCTCCCGGGGCTGGAGACCCAGTACTTC. Protein product: CASSLPGLETQYF.

V usage is TRBV24-1 and J usage is TRBJ2-7; the D gene is possibly TRBD2 (5 bases). Germline lookup yields CDR1 KGHDR and CDR2 SFDVKD. The V end lost 5 bases, the J end lost 7 bases, and 20 bases lay between the germline ends. The CDR3 spans 15 residues. The CDR3 region has the DNA TGTGCCACCAGTGCATCCAGCGGAGGATCGGGGGAGCAGTACTTC. This codes for CATSASSGGSGEQYF.

The chain recombines TRBV4-1 with TRBJ2-3; 9 positions agree with TRBD2. The CDR3 extends over 18 amino acids. V lost 1 base, J lost 4 bases, and 12 bases stayed unmatched. Germline V gene data show CDR1 as MGHRA and CDR2 as YSYEKL. The CDR3 here is CASSQASWGLAYSDTQYF. In nucleotides, the CDR3 is TGCGCCAGCAGCCAAGCAAGTTGGGGACTAGCTTATTCAGATACGCAGTATTTT.

In this sample, this clonotype turned up many times. V gene TRBV7-9 combines with J gene TRBJ2-5, with 9 bases fitting TRBD2. With 4 bases clipped from V and 1 base from J, the junction kept 1 base outside the gene matches. Germline loops: CDR1 SEHNR, CDR2 FQNEAQ (reference sequence). CDR3 length equals 14 residues. The DNA of the CDR3 is TGTGCCAGCAGCTGGGGACTAGCCCAAGAGACCCAGTACTTC. Its protein is CASSWGLAQETQYF.

The genes are TRBV9 and TRBJ2-1; weak D call: TRBD2 (6 bases). Deletions cut 0 bases from V and 2 bases from J, with 9 bases between. Germline V gene sequence: CDR1 SGDLS, CDR2 YYNGEE. The CDR3 has 15 residues. This CDR3 is CASSVGSGAYNEQFF. The CDR3, as DNA: TGTGCCAGCAGCGTAGGTAGCGGCGCCTACAATGAGCAGTTCTTC.

This clonotype was seen ten or more times. V usage is TRBV7-6 and J usage is TRBJ1-4; no firm D call. The CDR3 contains 15 residues. The germline CDR1 and CDR2 sequences are SGHVS and FNYEAQ. V shed 5 bases and J shed 3 bases, with 13 bases lying between them. Here the CDR3 reads CASSTHLAANEKLFF. DNA for the CDR3: TGTGCCAGCAGCACCCACCTGGCTGCTAATGAAAAACTGTTTTTT.

The chain has TRBV12-3 or TRBV12-4 and TRBJ1-2; 8 nucleotides line up with TRBD1. V shed 2 bases, J shed 8 bases, and the junction held 10 bases outside the gene matches. This CDR3 has 15 amino acids. CDR3 nucleotide sequence: TGTGCCAGCAGTTTATCTTGGACAGGGCGGAAAGGCTACACCTTC. It encodes CASSLSWTGRKGYTF.

This clonotype was detected ten times or more. The gene calls are TRBV6-6 and TRBJ2-7; no firm D call. V lost 0 bases and J 8 bases, leaving 11 bases between the germline ends. The CDR3 has 13 residues. Looked up from germline, CDR1 is MNHNY and CDR2 is SVGAGI (reference sequence). The CDR3 sequence: CASSYSKSTQQYF. The DNA for the CDR3 is TGTGCCAGCAGTTACTCGAAGTCTACTCAGCAGTACTTC.

This chain uses TRBV11-2 with TRBJ1-4; 9 bases align to TRBD1. V shed 6 bases and J 7 bases; nucleotides not matched to a gene: 6. Germline assignment: CDR1 SGHAT and CDR2 FQNNGV. The CDR3 sequence is 14 residues long. The CDR3 coding sequence is TGTGCCAGCAGTCAAGGACAGGGGTCTGAAAAACTGTTTTTT. It codes for CASSQGQGSEKLFF. Supplemented by reference TRBV11-2 and TRBJ1-4, the full variable domain reads EAGVAQSPRYKIIEKRQSVAFWCNPISGHATLYWYQQILGQGPKLLIQFQNNGVVDDSQLPKDRFSAERLKGVDSTLKIQPAKLEDSAVYLCASSQGQGSEKLFFGSGTQLSVL.

V and J are TRBV20-1 and TRBJ1-5, with a weak D call TRBD1 (6 bases). This CDR3 is built from 12 residues. Trimming removed 1 base from V and 6 bases from J, with 7 bases in between. Germline assignment: CDR1 DFQATT and CDR2 SNEGSKA (reference sequence). The CDR3 DNA reads as TGCAGTGCTAGAGCAGGGGCTCAGCCCCAGCATTTT. It translates to CSARAGAQPQHF.

In DNA, the CDR3 is TGTGCCAGCAGGTCTAGCGGAACCAACCCCAATGAGCAGTTCTTC. The encoded protein is CASRSSGTNPNEQFF. The rearrangement links TRBV6-2 or TRBV6-3 to TRBJ2-1; the match to TRBD2 covers 7 bases. The CDR3 is 15 amino acids. Trimming took 6 bases from V and 6 from J; bases not matched to a gene: 11. In germline, CDR1 is MNHEY, CDR2 SVGEGT.

For the CDR3, the DNA is TGCAGCGTCCTACTAGCGGTCACAGATACGCAGTATTTT. Residues: CSVLLAVTDTQYF. This chain joins TRBV29-1 and TRBJ2-3, with 8 bases matching TRBD2. The V segment lost 6 bases and the J segment 2 bases; nucleotides outside the gene matches: 4. Germline V gives CDR1 SQVTM, CDR2 ANQGSEA. The length of the CDR3 is 13 residues.

The genes are TRBV7-2 and TRBJ2-5; D is undetermined. The CDR3 has 14 residues. Deletions cut 5 bases from V and 2 bases from J, with 12 bases between. Per germline, CDR1 SGHTA and CDR2 FQGNSA. CDR3 region: CASSPRNLQETQYF. Here the CDR3 DNA reads TGTGCCAGCAGCCCTAGAAACTTACAAGAGACCCAGTACTTC.

This clonotype has more than one count but fewer than ten. The J gene is TRBJ1-2, the V gene TRBV7-2, with TRBD1 identical over 7 bases. In germline, CDR1 is SGHTA, CDR2 FQGNSA. V was clipped by 4 bases and J by 8 bases; unmatched bases: 13. The CDR3 totals 15 residues. CDR3 sequence reads: CASSWGDRAFRGYTF. CDR3 DNA: TGTGCCAGCAGCTGGGGGGACAGAGCTTTCCGGGGCTACACCTTC.

This clonotype was observed at least ten times. The chain couples TRBV7-2 to TRBJ2-5; D not resolved. Germline CDR1 reads SGHTA; CDR2 reads FQGNSA. The ends were cut back, 3 bases at V and 5 bases at J, with 10 bases in the middle. The CDR3 is made up of 13 amino acids. This CDR3 reads CASSFPVGETQYF. Written as DNA, the CDR3 is TGTGCCAGCAGCTTCCCCGTCGGGGAGACCCAGTACTTC.

The rearrangement links TRBV6-2 or TRBV6-3 to TRBJ1-5; 9 bases map to TRBD1. V trimming: 0 bases; J trimming: 7 bases; junction bases outside the gene matches: 7. The germline CDR1 and CDR2 sequences are MNHEY and SVGEGT. The CDR3 covers 16 residues. As DNA, the CDR3 is TGTGCCAGCAGTTACTCGAGGACAGGGGTCAACCAGCCCCAGCATTTT. This codes for CASSYSRTGVNQPQHF.

This clonotype showed up many times. The J gene is TRBJ2-6, the V gene TRBV7-6; perhaps TRBD1 as D (5 bases). The CDR3 totals 18 residues. The germline gives CDR1 SGHVS, CDR2 FNYEAQ. Trimming removed 1 base from V and 2 bases from J, with 15 bases in between. CDR3 DNA sequence: TGTGCCAGCAGCTTAGGCCAGGGTATAGGGCCTGGGGCCAACGTCCTGACTTTC. Translating it yields CASSLGQGIGPGANVLTF.

The chain joins TRBV2 to TRBJ2-5; tentatively, D is TRBD1 or TRBD2 (5 bases each). Germline CDR1 is SNHLY and CDR2 is FYNNEI. The CDR3 has 13 residues. V dropped 7 bases and J dropped 5 bases, with 14 bases sitting between them. CDR3 coding DNA: TGTGCCAGCAAGGATTCAGGGAGTGAGACCCAGTACTTC. It is translated as CASKDSGSETQYF.